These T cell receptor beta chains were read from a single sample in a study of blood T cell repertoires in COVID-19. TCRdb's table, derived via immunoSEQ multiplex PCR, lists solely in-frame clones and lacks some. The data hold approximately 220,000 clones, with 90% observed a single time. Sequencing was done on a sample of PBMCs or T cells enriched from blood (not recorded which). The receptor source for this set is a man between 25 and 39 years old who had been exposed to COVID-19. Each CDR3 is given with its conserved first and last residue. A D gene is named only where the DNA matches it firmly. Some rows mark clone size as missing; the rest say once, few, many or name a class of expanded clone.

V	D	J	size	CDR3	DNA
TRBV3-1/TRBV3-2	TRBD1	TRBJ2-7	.	CASSQDQGVYEQYF	TGTGCCAGCAGCCAAGACCAGGGGGTCTACGAGCAGTACTTC
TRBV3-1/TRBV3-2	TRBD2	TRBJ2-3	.	CASSAVTGGRDTQYF	TGTGCCAGCAGCGCAGTGACGGGGGGGCGAGATACGCAGTATTTT
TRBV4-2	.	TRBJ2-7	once	CASSQRARGAYEQYF	TGTGCCAGCAGCCAGCGGGCCCGTGGCGCCTACGAGCAGTACTTC
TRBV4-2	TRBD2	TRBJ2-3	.	CASSQEASGGQDTQYF	TGTGCCAGCAGCCAAGAGGCTAGCGGGGGCCAAGATACGCAGTATTTT
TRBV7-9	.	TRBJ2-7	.	CASQGEKQYF	TGTGCCAGTCAGGGTGAGAAGCAGTACTTC
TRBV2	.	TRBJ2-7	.	CASSDRIRTAFTYEQYF	TGTGCCAGCAGTGACCGAATTAGGACAGCGTTTACCTACGAGCAGTACTTC
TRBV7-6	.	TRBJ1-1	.	CASSHYRGGGGYTEAFF	TGTGCCAGCAGCCACTACCGGGGAGGGGGTGGATACACTGAAGCTTTCTTT
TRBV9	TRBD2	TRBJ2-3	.	CASSVGAGPADTQYF	TGTGCCAGCAGCGTAGGAGCGGGGCCGGCAGATACGCAGTATTTT
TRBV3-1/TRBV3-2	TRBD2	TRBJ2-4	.	CASSQFSGGTIAKNIQYF	TGTGCCAGCAGCCAATTTAGCGGGGGGACAATAGCCAAAAACATTCAGTACTTC
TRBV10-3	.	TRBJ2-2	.	CAITPGGGELFF	TGTGCCATCACCCCCGGTGGCGGGGAGCTGTTTTTT
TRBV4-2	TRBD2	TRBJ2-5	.	CASSESGGRWETQYF	TGTGCCAGCAGCGAGAGCGGGGGGCGGTGGGAGACCCAGTACTTC
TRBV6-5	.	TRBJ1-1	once	CASSFRTAMNTEAFF	TGTGCCAGCAGTTTCCGGACAGCAATGAACACTGAAGCTTTCTTT
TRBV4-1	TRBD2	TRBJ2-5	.	CASSQLQRGGEETQYF	TGCGCCAGCAGCCAACTTCAGCGGGGGGGGGAAGAGACCCAGTACTTC
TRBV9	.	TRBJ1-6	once	CASSPGGNNSPLHF	TGTGCCAGCAGCCCTGGGGGGAATAATTCACCCCTCCACTTT